The next 32 T cell receptor beta chains were all read from a single sample in a study of shared clonotypes between healthy human individuals. The data were produced by immunoSEQ multiplex PCR, yet TCRdb's version contains in-frame clones alone and is incomplete. Among 1.6 million or so clones listed, approximately 98.5% were seen once. The specimen sequenced was naive CD4+ T cells sorted from blood. Specified subset: CD45RA+ positively selected. The receptors come from a man younger than 45 in good health.

V and J are TRBV15 and TRBJ2-3, with 9 bases aligning to TRBD2. This CDR3 has 17 amino acids. Trimming at V came to 0 bases and at J to 3 bases, leaving 7 bases not matched to a gene. Per the germline V gene, CDR1 is LNHNV and CDR2 is YYDKDF (reference sequence). CDR3 nucleotide sequence: TGTGCCACCAGCAGAGATCCTCTAGCGGGGTTGACAGATACGCAGTATTTT. Translation: CATSRDPLAGLTDTQYF.

Details on this clone: Other DNA sequences of this sample code for an identical CDR3. The chain's CDR3 is CASSYTGSYEQYF. The DNA for the CDR3 is TGTGCCAGCAGTTACACAGGGAGCTACGAGCAGTACTTC. This chain uses TRBV6-5 with TRBJ2-7, with D perhaps TRBD1 (6 bases). The CDR3 has 13 amino acids. Trimming took 2 bases from V and 3 from J, leaving 8 bases between them. Germline V lookup: CDR1 MNHEY, CDR2 SVGAGI.

This chain connects TRBV25-1 to TRBJ2-1; unclear D gene. Germline V gene data show CDR1 as MGHDK and CDR2 as SYGVNS. The CDR3 loop spans 13 amino acids. Between the trimmed V and J ends, which lost 10 bases and 7 bases, there was a span of 17 bases. The CDR3 coding sequence is TGTGCCACCCGATTAGCATTATTGAATGAGCAGTTCTTC. Translated: CATRLALLNEQFF. The whole variable domain, filled in from reference TRBV25-1 and TRBJ2-1, reads EADIYQTPRYLVIGTGKKITLECSQTMGHDKMYWYQQDPGMELHLIHYSYGVNSTEKGDLSSESTVSRIRTEHFPLTLESARPSHTSQYLCATRLALLNEQFFGPGTRLTVL.

The chain carries TRBV30 and TRBJ2-3; D gene unclear. The V gene lost 3 bases and the J gene lost 0 bases, with 10 bases spanning the gap. CDR1 GTSNPN and CDR2 SVGIG come from the germline V gene (reference sequence). This CDR3 comprises 14 residues. The CDR3 DNA is TGTGCCTGGAGAGGTCTATCTAGCACAGATACGCAGTATTTT. Its protein is CAWRGLSSTDTQYF. Variable domain in full (rest from reference TRBV30 and TRBJ2-3): SQTIHQWPATLVQPVGSPLSLECTVEGTSNPNLYWYRQAAGRGLQLLFYSVGIGQISSEVPQNLSASRPQDRQFILSSKKLLLSDSGFYLCAWRGLSSTDTQYFGPGTRLTVL.

The chain is built from TRBV11-2 and TRBJ1-2; D is uncertain. Per the germline V gene, CDR1 is SGHAT and CDR2 is FQNNGV. CDR3 length: 15 amino acids. Trimming took off 2 bases at V and 7 bases at J, with 17 bases between the two ends. The CDR3 sequence is CASSLLGSGGPGYTF. The CDR3 DNA follows: TGTGCCAGCAGCTTATTAGGGTCGGGTGGTCCTGGCTACACCTTC.

The chain has TRBV9 and TRBJ1-1; D gene uncertain. Trimming cost V 0 bases and J 1 base, with 7 bases left between them. Looked up from germline, CDR1 is SGDLS and CDR2 is YYNGEE. The CDR3 loop spans 14 amino acids. The CDR3 sequence: CASSVDGRNTEAFF. The CDR3, as DNA: TGTGCCAGCAGCGTAGACGGGAGGAACACTGAAGCTTTCTTT.

The chain recombines TRBV5-4 with TRBJ2-7; TRBD1 aligns across 7 bases. Trimming cost V 4 bases and J 2 bases; bases outside gene matches: 9. CDR1 SGHNT and CDR2 YYREEE come from the germline V gene (reference sequence). The CDR3 contains 15 residues. The CDR3 DNA is TGTGCCAGCAGCCTGACAGGGCGGCTAGCCTACGAGCAGTACTTC. It is translated as CASSLTGRLAYEQYF.

V is TRBV29-1 and J is TRBJ1-1; the match to TRBD1 covers 7 bases. Germline V CDR1 and CDR2: SQVTM, ANQGSEA. V shed 7 bases and J 2 bases; nucleotides not matched to a gene: 13. The CDR3 covers 15 residues. The CDR3: CSAARTGASNTEAFF. In DNA, the CDR3 is TGCAGCGCAGCCCGGACAGGAGCGTCCAACACTGAAGCTTTCTTT. Full variable domain (missing parts from reference TRBV29-1 and TRBJ1-1): SAVISQKPSRDICQRGTSLTIQCQVDSQVTMMFWYRQQPGQSLTLIATANQGSEATYESGFVIDKFPISRPNLTFSTLTVSNMSPEDSSIYLCSAARTGASNTEAFFGQGTRLTVV.

The chain has TRBV19 and TRBJ1-3; a possible D gene is TRBD1 (5 bases). The CDR3 extends over 15 amino acids. The V and J ends lost 3 bases and 2 bases respectively, with 11 bases between them. From germline, CDR1 is LNHDA and CDR2 SQIVND (reference sequence). The chain's CDR3 is CASSIPRGTGNTIYF. The CDR3 bases are TGTGCCAGTAGTATCCCCCGGGGGACTGGAAACACCATATATTTT.

V gene TRBV5-4 combines with J gene TRBJ2-5; 12 nucleotides agree with TRBD2. V was clipped by 3 bases and J by 2 bases; unmatched bases: 5. There are 16 residues in the CDR3. Germline V gene lookup returns CDR1 SGHNT and CDR2 YYREEE (reference sequence). In DNA, the CDR3 is TGTGCCAGCAGCTGGGCTAGCGGGAGGGAACAAGAGACCCAGTACTTC. Translated, it gives CASSWASGREQETQYF.

This chain links TRBV10-1 with TRBJ2-3, with D uncertain. Trimming removed 3 bases from V and 5 bases from J, with 12 bases in between. The germline gives CDR1 WNHNN, CDR2 SYGVQD (reference sequence). This CDR3 contains 14 residues. CDR3 sequence: CASSDPRLGDTQYF. The CDR3 nucleotides read TGCGCCAGCAGTGACCCTCGATTAGGAGATACGCAGTATTTT.

The sample holds one count of this clone. The J gene is TRBJ2-7, the V gene TRBV28; 10 bases match TRBD2. CDR1 is MDHEN and CDR2 is SYDVKM in the germline V gene. V dropped 6 bases and J dropped 3; count of bases not matched to a gene: 5. This CDR3 has 14 amino acids. This chain's CDR3 is CASSTSGTHYEQYF. The CDR3 nucleotides are TGTGCCAGCAGCACTAGCGGGACACACTACGAGCAGTACTTC.

Note on this clone: Distinct nucleotide sequences in the sample also encode this CDR3. V gene TRBV5-1 combines with J gene TRBJ1-5, with D unresolved. Trimming cost V 4 bases and J 3 bases, with 8 bases left between them. Germline V gene data show CDR1 as SGHRS and CDR2 as YFSETQ. This CDR3 region has 13 residues. The CDR3 sequence: CASSLTPNQPQHF. DNA of the CDR3: TGCGCCAGCAGCCTAACACCCAATCAGCCCCAGCATTTT.

V gene TRBV18 combines with J gene TRBJ2-1; D is uncertain. Germline V gives CDR1 KGHSH, CDR2 LQKENI. Trimming stripped 6 bases from V and 5 bases from J, with 17 bases between. This CDR3 spans 15 amino acids. The CDR3 loop reads CASSAHQVVHNEQFF. The CDR3 DNA is TGTGCCAGCTCCGCCCACCAGGTTGTACACAATGAGCAGTTCTTC.

The gene calls are TRBV9 and TRBJ1-4; TRBD1 is a possible D gene (5 bases). Per germline, CDR1 SGDLS and CDR2 YYNGEE. The CDR3 contains 17 residues. Trimming left V 1 base short and J 0 bases short, with 13 bases between. The CDR3 nucleotides read TGTGCCAGCAGCGTATCCGGAGGGACTGCAACTAATGAAAAACTGTTTTTT. Its protein product is CASSVSGGTATNEKLFF.

This clone was found once. For the CDR3, the DNA is TGTGCCAGCAGCTTCCCGGGACTAGCGGGAAGAGAGACCCAGTACTTC. This codes for CASSFPGLAGRETQYF. The gene calls are TRBV7-9 and TRBJ2-5, with 13 bases identical to TRBD2. J lost 4 bases, V lost 3 bases, and 5 bases had no gene match. CDR1 is SEHNR, CDR2 FQNEAQ, per germline (reference sequence). The length of the CDR3 is 16 residues.

The chain carries TRBV6-1 and TRBJ2-7; maybe TRBD1 (5 bases). V was trimmed by 3 bases and J by 6 bases, leaving 6 bases between them. Germline CDR1 MNHNS, CDR2 SASEGT. The CDR3 is made up of 11 amino acids. The CDR3 spells CASSETVEQYF. The CDR3 coding sequence is TGTGCCAGCAGTGAGACAGTCGAGCAGTACTTC.

The V call is TRBV21-1, the J call TRBJ1-1; the table names TRBD1, a call not compared with the DNA. TRBV21-1 is termed a pseudogene. The CDR3 totals 14 residues. CDR3 in amino acids: CASRSQGMRTEAFF. CDR3 sequence (DNA): TGTGCCAGCAGATCACAGGGGATGAGGACTGAAGCTTTCTTT.

This chain joins TRBV19 and TRBJ1-5, with D possibly TRBD1 on 6 matching bases. Looked up from germline, CDR1 is LNHDA and CDR2 is SQIVND (reference sequence). V was shortened by 6 bases and J by 0 bases, with 21 bases between the two germline ends. There are 18 residues in the CDR3. The CDR3 DNA follows: TGTGCCAGTAGCCTAATTGGGCCGACAGGATATAGCAATCAGCCCCAGCATTTT. Encoded protein: CASSLIGPTGYSNQPQHF.

This clone is a singleton in its sample. In nucleotides, the CDR3 is TGTGCCAGCACCTCAACAGGGACAGTTAATGGCTACACCTTC. Protein sequence: CASTSTGTVNGYTF. The chain couples TRBV2 to TRBJ1-2; 7 positions match TRBD1. CDR3 length equals 14 residues. Looked up from germline, CDR1 is SNHLY and CDR2 is FYNNEI. Germline trimming cut 7 bases from V and 6 bases from J; bases unmatched to any gene: 11.

The J gene is TRBJ1-1, the V gene TRBV19; 7 bases are shared with TRBD1. This CDR3 is built from 15 residues. CDR1 LNHDA and CDR2 SQIVND come from the germline V gene (reference sequence). With V trimmed by 2 bases and J by 1 base, 4 bases remained unmatched. The CDR3 protein is CASSIPNRGNTEAFF. The CDR3 DNA is TGTGCCAGTAGTATACCCAACAGGGGGAACACTGAAGCTTTCTTT.

The rearrangement uses TRBV7-9 and TRBJ1-1; tentatively, D is TRBD1 (5 bases). The V end was cut by 7 bases, the J end by 1 base, with 10 bases between. The CDR3 is 13 residues long. CDR1 and CDR2 (germline): SEHNR, FQNEAQ (reference sequence). Here the CDR3 DNA reads TGTGCCAGCATCCAGGGTACGAACACTGAAGCTTTCTTT. Amino acid sequence: CASIQGTNTEAFF.

The rearrangement links TRBV13 to TRBJ2-1, with D tentatively TRBD2 (5 bases). CDR3 length: 15 residues. V shed 5 bases and J shed 1 base, with 12 bases lying between them. Germline loops: CDR1 PRHDT, CDR2 FYEKMQ (reference sequence). CDR3 in DNA: TGTGCCAGCAGCGTTGTTGGGAGTTCCTACAATGAGCAGTTCTTC. It yields the protein CASSVVGSSYNEQFF.

The chain joins TRBV30 to TRBJ1-2, with TRBD1 matching over 11 bases. Germline V gene sequence: CDR1 GTSNPN, CDR2 SVGIG (reference sequence). This CDR3 has 15 residues. The J segment lost 7 bases and the V segment lost 4 bases, leaving 11 bases of the junction unmatched. CDR3 coding DNA: TGTGCCTGGACACCAAGCGGACAGGGGGCCCGTGGCTACACCTTC. Amino acids: CAWTPSGQGARGYTF.

The rearrangement uses TRBV15 and TRBJ2-1, with 7 bases matching TRBD1. This CDR3 is 17 amino acids long. V shed 3 bases and J 2 bases; nucleotides not matched to a gene: 10. Germline lookup yields CDR1 LNHNV and CDR2 YYDKDF (reference sequence). CDR3 in amino acids: CATSSRLGGAAYNEQFF. CDR3 nucleotide sequence: TGTGCCACCAGCAGCCGATTAGGGGGCGCAGCCTACAATGAGCAGTTCTTC. Full variable domain (missing parts from reference TRBV15 and TRBJ2-1): DAMVIQNPRYQVTQFGKPVTLSCSQTLNHNVMYWYQQKSSQAPKLLFHYYDKDFNNEADTPDNFQSRRPNTSFCFLDIRSPGLGDTAMYLCATSSRLGGAAYNEQFFGPGTRLTVL.

The chain has TRBV6-6 and TRBJ2-7; no firm D call. Trimming shortened V by 2 bases and J by 5 bases, and 10 bases separated the two germline ends. The CDR3 runs to 13 residues. Germline V gene data show CDR1 as MNHNY and CDR2 as SVGAGI (reference sequence). Written as DNA, the CDR3 is TGTGCCAGCAGTTACCCCGGCGGTCACGAGCAGTACTTC. Its protein product is CASSYPGGHEQYF.

This chain connects TRBV11-2 to TRBJ2-7, with D possibly matching TRBD1 (6 bases). The germline V gene encodes CDR1 SGHAT and CDR2 FQNNGV. V dropped 1 base and J dropped 2 bases, with 9 bases sitting between them. This CDR3 contains 14 residues. CDR3 region: CASSLVQGPYEQYF. Here the CDR3 DNA reads TGTGCCAGCAGCTTAGTCCAGGGGCCCTACGAGCAGTACTTC. Together with reference TRBV11-2 and TRBJ2-7, the CDR3 gives the full variable domain: EAGVAQSPRYKIIEKRQSVAFWCNPISGHATLYWYQQILGQGPKLLIQFQNNGVVDDSQLPKDRFSAERLKGVDSTLKIQPAKLEDSAVYLCASSLVQGPYEQYFGPGTRLTVT.

The CDR3 is CASSRHAGELFF. CDR3 sequence (DNA): TGCGCCAGCAGCCGTCACGCCGGGGAGCTGTTTTTT. The chain couples TRBV4-1 to TRBJ2-2; D gene uncertain. With 4 bases removed from V and 6 bases from J, the gap between germline ends came to 6 bases. The CDR3 sequence is 12 residues long. Germline CDR1 reads MGHRA; CDR2 reads YSYEKL.

V gene TRBV7-2 combines with J gene TRBJ1-1, with D perhaps matching TRBD1 (6 bases). This CDR3 is 15 amino acids long. The germline gives CDR1 SGHTA, CDR2 FQGNSA. The ends were cut back, 5 bases at V and 7 bases at J, with 20 bases in the middle. The CDR3 region has the DNA TGTGCCAGCAGCCCAGGGGCAGGGAGAATGGGTGAAGCTTTCTTT. Protein product: CASSPGAGRMGEAFF.

The gene calls are TRBV7-9 and TRBJ1-4, with 9 bases matching TRBD1. Germline V gives CDR1 SEHNR, CDR2 FQNEAQ (reference sequence). The CDR3 contains 15 residues. V shed 2 bases and J 8 bases; nucleotides not matched to a gene: 6. The CDR3 nucleotides are TGTGCCAGCAGCTTACCCCGGGGACAGGGCGAAAAACTGTTTTTT. Translation gives CASSLPRGQGEKLFF.

The J gene is TRBJ2-1, the V gene TRBV2, with 8 bases identical to TRBD2. Germline-derived CDR1 and CDR2 are SNHLY and FYNNEI. This CDR3 is 15 amino acids long. V lost 7 bases, J lost 5 bases, and 10 bases stayed unmatched. The CDR3 sequence: CASTSGAGGNNEQFF. CDR3 bases: TGTGCCAGCACTAGTGGGGCGGGAGGCAACAATGAGCAGTTCTTC.

The chain recombines TRBV18 with TRBJ2-1; no firm D call. The CDR3 is 12 amino acids. Germline V lookup: CDR1 KGHSH, CDR2 LQKENI. V was shortened by 4 bases and J by 8 bases, with 9 bases between the two germline ends. CDR3: CASSRSGDEQFF. The CDR3 DNA reads TGTGCCAGCTCACGATCTGGGGATGAGCAGTTCTTC.